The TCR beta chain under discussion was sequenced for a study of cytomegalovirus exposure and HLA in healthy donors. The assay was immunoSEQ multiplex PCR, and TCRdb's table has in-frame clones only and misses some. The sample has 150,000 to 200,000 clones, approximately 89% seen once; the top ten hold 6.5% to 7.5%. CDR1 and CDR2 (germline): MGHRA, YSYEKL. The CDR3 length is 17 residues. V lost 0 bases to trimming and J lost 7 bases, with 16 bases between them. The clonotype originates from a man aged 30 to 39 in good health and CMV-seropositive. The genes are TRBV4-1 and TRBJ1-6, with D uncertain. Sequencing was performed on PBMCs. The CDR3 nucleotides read TGCGCCAGCAGCCAAGAGGGCTGGGAGGAATCCAATTCACCCCTCCACTTT. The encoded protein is CASSQEGWEESNSPLHF.